This T cell receptor (beta chain) originates from a study of blood T cell repertoires in COVID-19. Study-wide context: Donors in the United States, Italy and Spain gave samples during acute or convalescent COVID-19. T cells, B-cell-depleted T cells, or PBMCs provided the cDNA or gDNA that served as material.

TCRdb keeps only in-frame clones here, not all; method: immunoSEQ multiplex PCR. The data show some 390,000 clones, 75% to 90% seen once. The V segment lost 2 bases and the J segment 7 bases; nucleotides outside the gene matches: 7. CDR3 size: 15 residues. CDR1 MNHEY and CDR2 SVGAGI come from the germline V gene. The sample was PBMCs or T cells enriched from blood (not recorded which). The sequence was obtained from a man aged 25-45 years who had recovered from COVID-19. This rearrangement joins TRBV6-5 to TRBJ1-4; 7 bases are shared with TRBD1. CDR3 in amino acids: CASSYTGARVEKLFF. CDR3 sequence (DNA): TGTGCCAGCAGTTACACAGGGGCGCGGGTTGAAAAACTGTTTTTT.